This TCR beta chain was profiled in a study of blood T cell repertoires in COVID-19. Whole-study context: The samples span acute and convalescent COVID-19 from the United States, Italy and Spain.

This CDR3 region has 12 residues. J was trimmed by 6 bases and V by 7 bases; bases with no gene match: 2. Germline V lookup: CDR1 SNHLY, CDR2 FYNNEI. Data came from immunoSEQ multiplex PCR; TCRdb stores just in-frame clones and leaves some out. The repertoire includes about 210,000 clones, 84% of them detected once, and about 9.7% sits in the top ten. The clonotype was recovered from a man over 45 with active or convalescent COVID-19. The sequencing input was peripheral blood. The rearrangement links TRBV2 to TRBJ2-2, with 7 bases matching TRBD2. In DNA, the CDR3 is TGTGCCAGCAAGGGAGGGTCCGGGGAGCTGTTTTTT. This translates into CASKGGSGELFF.